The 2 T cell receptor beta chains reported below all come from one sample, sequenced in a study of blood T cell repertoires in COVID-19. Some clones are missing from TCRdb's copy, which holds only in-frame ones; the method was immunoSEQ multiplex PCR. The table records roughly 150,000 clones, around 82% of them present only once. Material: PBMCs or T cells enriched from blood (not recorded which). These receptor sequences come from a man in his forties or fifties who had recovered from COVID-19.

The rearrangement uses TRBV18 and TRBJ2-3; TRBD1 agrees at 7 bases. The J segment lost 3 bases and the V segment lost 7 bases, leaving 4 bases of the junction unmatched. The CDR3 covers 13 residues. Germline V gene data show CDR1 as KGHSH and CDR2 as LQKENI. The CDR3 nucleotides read TGTGCCAGCTTCCGGGACAGTACAGATACGCAGTATTTT. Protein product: CASFRDSTDTQYF. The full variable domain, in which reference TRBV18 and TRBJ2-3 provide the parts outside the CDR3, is NAGVMQNPRHLVRRRGQEARLRCSPMKGHSHVYWYRQLPEEGLKFMVYLQKENIIDESGMPKERFSAEFPKEGPSILRIQQVVRGDSAAYFCASFRDSTDTQYFGPGTRLTVL.

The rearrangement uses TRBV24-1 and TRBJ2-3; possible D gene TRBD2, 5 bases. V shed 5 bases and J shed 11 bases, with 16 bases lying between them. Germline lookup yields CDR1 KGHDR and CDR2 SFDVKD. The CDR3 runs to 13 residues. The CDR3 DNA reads TGTGCCACCAGTGGCTCCGGGATAACTCGGCAGTATTTT. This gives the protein CATSGSGITRQYF.